This T cell receptor (beta chain) was sequenced for a study of T cells in Graves' hyperthyroidism and ophthalmopathy. This clonotype was detected many times. Uncontrolled infection, other autoimmune disease, pregnancy or lactation excluded patients. J lost 6 bases, V lost 6 bases, and 7 bases had no gene match. The length of the CDR3 is 13 residues. From germline, CDR1 is MNHNS and CDR2 SASEGT. It was RNA transcripts that yielded the amplified TCR beta CDR3 regions. The HTBI primer set was used in a first-round RT-PCR of the TCR CDR3. TCRdb analysed the multiplex PCR reads with MiXCR anew, one entry per CDR3 protein. This sample has about half a million distinct CDR3 sequences, with 20% found just once.

The sequence came from a man aged 40-49 years with Graves' ophthalmopathy. The specimen was blood. This chain connects TRBV6-1 to TRBJ2-7, with 8 nucleotides matching TRBD1. CDR3 bases: TGTGCCAGCAGCTCCAGGGGGCCCGTCGAGCAGTACTTC. Its translation is CASSSRGPVEQYF.